This TCR beta chain appears in the sequencing data of a study of blood T cell repertoires in COVID-19 (dated by TCRdb to 2020 to 2022). For context, the study as a whole: Collaborator samples came from the United States, Italy and Spain and covered acute and convalescent phases of COVID-19. Where HLA class I and class II types were available, the types were taken from metadata supplied by the sample provider, not from assay-based typing. A freely available public database, intended as a resource for researchers studying the immune response to SARS-CoV-2, is where the repertoires were released. Deeply sampled blood TCRbeta repertoires from subjects exposed to, actively infected with, or recovered from COVID-19 were included in the dataset. Samples came from the ongoing ImmuneRACE study (first 160 participants) plus 1,254 subjects from 6 global collaborators. The prospective study material was composed of cDNA or gDNA derived from T cells, B-cell-depleted T cells, or PBMCs. Nearly every sample came with metadata listing a de-identified subject ID, COVID-19 status, age in years and sex.

TCRbeta CDR3 regions were amplified from genomic DNA using the immunoSEQ Assay, a bias-controlled multiplex PCR. Processing in the source paper ran as follows. Within the assay, amplification of reference gene primers was used to estimate how many nucleated cells each sample contained. Sequence reads were collapsed and filtered to measure the absolute abundance of every unique TCRbeta CDR3 rearrangement. For each sample, productive Simpson clonality was calculated as the square root of Simpson's diversity index across productive rearrangements. TCRdb re-hosts the immuneACCESS table, in-frame sequences only. Its copies lack some clones; in the studies checked, an unresolved V gene accounts for under half of them, and the cause for the rest is not known. V and J calls and clone size are copied from that table; D and trimming were computed from the DNA. The sample table records around 120,000 clones; 78% of these occur just once. About 2.3% of the sample comes from the top ten.

From the cysteine through the phenylalanine, the CDR3 covers 15 amino acids. Only the CDR3 DNA is retained, 45 bases long and in frame from the first base. Trimming removed 4 bases from V and 0 bases from J, leaving 11 bases between the germline ends. For CDR1 and CDR2, the germline V gene lists SGHTA and FQGTGA. Collaborating institutions collected whole blood in K2EDTA tubes following their own protocols. For TCRbeta analysis, collaborators shipped samples in one of three forms: frozen whole blood, isolated PBMCs, or DNA extracted from either of those sample types. Beyond this particular receptor, the publication reports: The amount of clinical and demographic metadata varied by source and participant and was provided uncurated.

About this clone itself: What antigen it recognizes has not been identified. No base quality information exists; no much larger clone differs at one position.

Input material: peripheral blood. The clonotype was recovered from a man between 65 and 85 years old with acute or convalescent COVID-19. The sequence joins TRBV7-3 to TRBJ2-3; the D gene is perhaps TRBD1, from 6 matching bases. The CDR3: CASSSVGHSTDTQYF. In nucleotide form, the sequence is TGTGCCAGCAGCTCGGTGGGACATAGCACAGATACGCAGTATTTT.